The next 32 T cell receptor beta chains were all read from a single sample in a study of cytomegalovirus exposure and HLA in healthy donors (dated by TCRdb to the late 2010s). Libraries were prepared through the immunoSEQ multiplex PCR assay. TCRdb took over this immuneACCESS table, retaining in-frame rearrangements with V and J assigned. Such tables are incomplete; in checked studies, under half of the missing clones stem from an unresolved V gene, and the remainder is unexplained. The sample profile shows hundreds of thousands of clones; roughly 87% of them were found once. The ten biggest clones cover about 2% of the sample. Material: PBMCs. All receptors derive from a woman between 18 and 29 years old in good health and CMV-seropositive.

The J gene is TRBJ1-5, the V gene TRBV30, with a tentative D call TRBD1 (5 bases). This CDR3 region has 13 residues. The germline V gene has CDR1 GTSNPN and CDR2 SVGIG (reference sequence). V gave up 3 bases and J gave up 4 bases, with 10 bases separating them. The CDR3 loop is CAWSIGGNQPQHF. As DNA, the CDR3 is TGTGCCTGGAGCATCGGGGGAAATCAGCCCCAGCATTTT. The full variable domain, with the rest looked up from reference TRBV30 and TRBJ1-5, is SQTIHQWPATLVQPVGSPLSLECTVEGTSNPNLYWYRQAAGRGLQLLFYSVGIGQISSEVPQNLSASRPQDRQFILSSKKLLLSDSGFYLCAWSIGGNQPQHFGDGTRLSIL.

The chain joins TRBV20-1 to TRBJ1-2, with 7 bases matching TRBD1. CDR1 is DFQATT, CDR2 SNEGSKA, per germline (reference sequence). V lost 5 bases, J lost 8 bases, and 5 bases stayed unmatched. This CDR3 comprises 11 residues. This CDR3 is CSAGTVGGYTF. As DNA, the CDR3 is TGCAGTGCTGGGACAGTGGGAGGCTACACCTTC.

The CDR3 region is CASRGRWTSAFNEQFF. CDR3 in DNA: TGTGCCAGCAGGGGGAGGTGGACTAGCGCTTTCAATGAGCAGTTCTTC. The V call is TRBV28, the J call TRBJ2-1; 9 positions match TRBD2. The CDR3 covers 16 residues. V gave up 6 bases and J gave up 6 bases; unmatched junction bases: 12. Germline V gene data show CDR1 as MDHEN and CDR2 as SYDVKM.

This chain links TRBV27 with TRBJ1-1; TRBD1 aligns across 10 bases. The CDR3 spans 17 residues. The junction had 6 bases not matched to a gene; V was cut back by 2 bases and J by 0 bases. Germline values: CDR1 MNHEY, CDR2 SMNVEV (reference sequence). Here the CDR3 reads CASSLEGTGVVNTEAFF. CDR3 sequence (DNA): TGTGCCAGCAGTTTAGAAGGGACAGGGGTGGTGAACACTGAAGCTTTCTTT.

V gene TRBV5-4 combines with J gene TRBJ2-7; 7 bases fit TRBD1. Germline V gene sequence: CDR1 SGHNT, CDR2 YYREEE (reference sequence). There are 14 residues in the CDR3. V shed 6 bases and J 3 bases; nucleotides not matched to a gene: 9. The CDR3 region is CASTPDRANYEQYF. Written as DNA, the CDR3 is TGTGCCAGCACCCCTGACAGGGCCAACTACGAGCAGTACTTC.

A few counts support this clone. The gene calls are TRBV10-3 and TRBJ2-7; 7 positions agree with TRBD1. The CDR3 contains 12 residues. Germline CDR1 is ENHRY and CDR2 is SYGVKD. V gave up 6 bases and J gave up 5 bases; unmatched junction bases: 4. The DNA of the CDR3 is TGTGCCATCAGCACTACAGGGGACGAGCAGTACTTC. Encoded protein: CAISTTGDEQYF.

V is TRBV5-4 and J is TRBJ2-1; a weak D match, TRBD1 (5 bases). The CDR3 spans 12 residues. Looked up from germline, CDR1 is SGHNT and CDR2 is YYREEE (reference sequence). V shed 2 bases and J shed 7 bases, with 7 bases lying between them. CDR3 residues: CASSFKGNEQFF. The CDR3 bases are TGTGCCAGCAGCTTCAAGGGGAATGAGCAGTTCTTC.

V gene TRBV9 combines with J gene TRBJ1-2; TRBD1 is a possible D gene (6 bases). V lost 5 bases, J lost 2 bases, and 19 bases lay in between. Germline loops: CDR1 SGDLS, CDR2 YYNGEE. This CDR3 is built from 16 residues. This CDR3 reads CASSSRTEIFNYGYTF. The CDR3, as DNA: TGTGCCAGCAGTTCTAGGACAGAAATATTCAACTATGGCTACACCTTC. Together with reference TRBV9 and TRBJ1-2, the CDR3 gives the full variable domain: DSGVTQTPKHLITATGQRVTLRCSPRSGDLSVYWYQQSLDQGLQFLIQYYNGEERAKGNILERFSAQQFPDLHSELNLSSLELGDSALYFCASSSRTEIFNYGYTFGSGTRLTVV.

This chain uses TRBV13 with TRBJ1-1; TRBD1 might be the D (5 bases). The CDR3 totals 14 residues. The V gene's germline CDR1 is PRHDT and CDR2 FYEKMQ (reference sequence). With 5 bases removed from V and 1 base from J, the gap between germline ends came to 11 bases. CDR3: CASSAADRNTEAFF. The CDR3 DNA follows: TGTGCCAGCAGCGCAGCAGACAGGAACACTGAAGCTTTCTTT.

The V and J genes are TRBV7-9 and TRBJ1-5; D is perhaps TRBD1 (6 bases). Germline assignment: CDR1 SEHNR and CDR2 FQNEAQ (reference sequence). The CDR3 consists of 15 residues. V lost 2 bases to trimming and J lost 9 bases, with 17 bases between them. The CDR3 is CASSLSSSGVGPQHF. The CDR3 coding sequence is TGTGCCAGCAGCTTATCATCGTCAGGGGTTGGGCCCCAGCATTTT.

Concerning this clone itself: A junction end diverges from the germline sequence, so it may reflect a read error. V gene TRBV27 combines with J gene TRBJ2-7; 8 positions agree with TRBD1. This CDR3 has 16 amino acids. Germline loops: CDR1 MNHEY, CDR2 SMNVEV (reference sequence). The CDR3 is CVSSFPPQGGSYEQYF. CDR3 nucleotides: TGTGTCAGCAGTTTCCCACCACAGGGGGGCTCCTACGAGCAGTACTTC.

This sequence joins TRBV25-1 and TRBJ1-4; D might be TRBD1 (5 bases). V was clipped by 8 bases and J by 5 bases, with 15 bases between them. From germline, CDR1 is MGHDK and CDR2 SYGVNS. This CDR3 contains 14 residues. The CDR3 DNA is TGTGCCAGCTCTACGGGACTCATGAATGAAAAACTGTTTTTT. Translating gives CASSTGLMNEKLFF.

The V gene is TRBV10-1, the J gene TRBJ2-1, with D tentatively TRBD2 (6 bases). CDR1 WNHNN and CDR2 SYGVQD come from the germline V gene (reference sequence). The CDR3 extends over 16 amino acids. V dropped 2 bases and J dropped 2 bases, with 13 bases sitting between them. The CDR3, as DNA: TGCGCCAGCAGTGAGCACACGGGGGTCACCTACAATGAGCAGTTCTTC. Its protein is CASSEHTGVTYNEQFF.

This chain joins TRBV25-1 and TRBJ1-1; TRBD1 matches 7 bases. Germline CDR1 MGHDK, CDR2 SYGVNS. V lost 9 bases, J lost 0 bases, and 4 bases stayed unmatched. The CDR3 is made up of 13 amino acids. CDR3 nucleotides: TGTGCCAGTAGGGACAGCTTGAACACTGAAGCTTTCTTT. This encodes CASRDSLNTEAFF.

This clone was seen a single time. The chain combines TRBV19 with TRBJ1-2; 10 nucleotides line up with TRBD1. There are 15 residues in the CDR3. Germline CDR1 LNHDA, CDR2 SQIVND (reference sequence). Germline trimming cut 4 bases from V and 3 bases from J; bases unmatched to any gene: 5. In DNA, the CDR3 is TGTGCCAGTAGTAACCCCGGGACAGGGGACTATGGCTACACCTTC. This codes for CASSNPGTGDYGYTF. The full variable domain, rest sourced from reference TRBV19 and TRBJ1-2, is DGGITQSPKYLFRKEGQNVTLSCEQNLNHDAMYWYRQDPGQGLRLIYYSQIVNDFQKGDIAEGYSVSREKKESFPLTVTSAQKNPTAFYLCASSNPGTGDYGYTFGSGTRLTVV.

The V gene is TRBV7-6, the J gene TRBJ2-7, with 13 bases lining up with TRBD2. With V trimmed by 6 bases and J by 0 bases, 2 bases remained unmatched. Germline V gene lookup returns CDR1 SGHVS and CDR2 FNYEAQ. This CDR3 has 15 residues. The chain's CDR3 is CASSWTSGSSYEQYF. CDR3 DNA sequence: TGTGCCAGCAGTTGGACTAGCGGGAGCTCCTACGAGCAGTACTTC. The entire variable domain, with the rest obtained from reference TRBV7-6 and TRBJ2-7, is as follows: GAGVSQSPRYKVTKRGQDVALRCDPISGHVSLYWYRQALGQGPEFLTYFNYEAQQDKSGLPNDRFSAERPEGSISTLTIQRTEQRDSAMYRCASSWTSGSSYEQYFGPGTRLTVT.

This chain joins TRBV27 and TRBJ2-3; TRBD1 matches 9 bases. The CDR3 is 16 amino acids. The germline CDR1 and CDR2 sequences are MNHEY and SMNVEV (reference sequence). J gave up 4 bases and V 5 bases, and 10 bases lay outside the gene matches. CDR3 loop: CASSPSTGGWADTQYF. As DNA, the CDR3 is TGTGCCAGCAGTCCATCGACAGGGGGATGGGCAGATACGCAGTATTTT.

The chain uses TRBV6-5 and TRBJ1-1; D call uncertain. Trimming removed 7 bases from V and 0 bases from J, with 9 bases in between. The CDR3 is 13 amino acids. Per germline, CDR1 MNHEY and CDR2 SVGAGI. The DNA for the CDR3 is TGTGCCAGCACCCTGACATTGAACACTGAAGCTTTCTTT. This sequence encodes CASTLTLNTEAFF.

The genes are TRBV30 and TRBJ2-3; 8 positions match TRBD1. This CDR3 spans 13 amino acids. With 1 base clipped from V and 4 bases from J, the junction kept 1 base outside the gene matches. Per germline, CDR1 GTSNPN and CDR2 SVGIG (reference sequence). In DNA, the CDR3 is TGTGCCTGGAGTGCAGGGGGCCCAGATACGCAGTATTTT. Its translation: CAWSAGGPDTQYF.

In this sample, this clone turned up once. The V call is TRBV5-1, the J call TRBJ1-1; the match to TRBD1 covers 7 bases. In germline, CDR1 is SGHRS, CDR2 YFSETQ. This CDR3 is 16 amino acids long. Trimming cost V 3 bases and J 0 bases; bases outside gene matches: 8. The CDR3 sequence is CASSWDPDRMNTEAFF. Written as DNA, the CDR3 is TGCGCCAGCAGCTGGGACCCGGACAGGATGAACACTGAAGCTTTCTTT.

V and J are TRBV18 and TRBJ1-3; 7 bases are a match to TRBD1. CDR3 length: 17 residues. The V gene end was trimmed by 3 bases and the J gene end by 1 base; junction bases not matched to a gene: 9. Germline CDR1 reads KGHSH; CDR2 reads LQKENI. CDR3 sequence reads: CASSPRGQIISGNTIYF. CDR3 bases: TGTGCCAGCTCACCCAGGGGACAGATAATTTCTGGAAACACCATATATTTT.

The chain is built from TRBV5-1 and TRBJ2-7, with D maybe TRBD1 (5 bases). The CDR3 length is 14 residues. V was cut by 0 bases and J by 5 bases, with 12 bases left in between. Germline V gives CDR1 SGHRS, CDR2 YFSETQ. The CDR3, as DNA: TGCGCCAGCAGCTTGGGGGGCAGGGAAAACGAGCAGTACTTC. Translation: CASSLGGRENEQYF.

The J gene is TRBJ2-5, the V gene TRBV5-1; D might be TRBD2 (6 bases). Trimming took off 3 bases at V and 5 bases at J, with 14 bases between the two ends. This CDR3 is built from 14 residues. CDR1 and CDR2 (germline): SGHRS, YFSETQ. The CDR3 sequence is CASSSQTSSETQYF. In DNA, the CDR3 is TGCGCCAGCAGCTCACAGACTAGTTCTGAGACCCAGTACTTC.

This sequence joins TRBV19 and TRBJ1-3; 7 nucleotides agree with TRBD1. Losses at the gene ends were 4 bases for V and 2 bases for J; bases not matched to a gene: 2. Germline V gene sequence: CDR1 LNHDA, CDR2 SQIVND (reference sequence). The CDR3 spans 14 residues. CDR3 in DNA: TGTGCCAGTAGTACCGGGACAGCTGGAAACACCATATATTTT. Protein product: CASSTGTAGNTIYF.

This chain connects TRBV5-6 to TRBJ2-1; D gene ambiguous. CDR3 length: 14 amino acids. V was trimmed by 4 bases and J by 2 bases, leaving 10 bases between them. The germline V gene encodes CDR1 SGHDT and CDR2 YYEEEE. CDR3 protein: CASSPDGPYNEQFF. CDR3 nucleotides: TGTGCCAGCAGCCCCGATGGGCCCTACAATGAGCAGTTCTTC. The full variable domain, rest sourced from reference TRBV5-6 and TRBJ2-1, is DAGVTQSPTHLIKTRGQQVTLRCSPKSGHDTVSWYQQALGQGPQFIFQYYEEEERQRGNFPDRFSGHQFPNYSSELNVNALLLGDSALYLCASSPDGPYNEQFFGPGTRLTVL.

The chain links TRBV28 to TRBJ1-1; D not resolved. This CDR3 contains 17 residues. V lost 9 bases, J lost 4 bases, and 27 bases lay in between. Germline assignment: CDR1 MDHEN and CDR2 SYDVKM. The CDR3 is CASTIVAARYHTTEAFF. The CDR3 bases are TGTGCCAGTACAATCGTCGCGGCTAGGTACCACACCACTGAAGCTTTCTTT.

The chain uses TRBV7-2 and TRBJ2-3; D call uncertain. The CDR3 has 13 amino acids. The germline V and J ends were trimmed by 5 bases and 7 bases, with 13 bases remaining between them. Per germline, CDR1 SGHTA and CDR2 FQGNSA. The CDR3 sequence is CASSLNSRYTQYF. Here the CDR3 DNA reads TGTGCCAGCAGCCTTAATTCGCGGTATACGCAGTATTTT.

The rearrangement links TRBV10-3 to TRBJ1-1; 7 bases align to TRBD1. CDR3 length equals 14 residues. The ends lost 3 bases at V and 4 bases at J; junction bases unmatched: 5. The germline gives CDR1 ENHRY, CDR2 SYGVKD. The CDR3 spells CAISEGRQGTEAFF. The DNA of the CDR3 is TGTGCCATCAGTGAAGGGAGACAGGGCACTGAAGCTTTCTTT.

This clone was observed once. The J gene is TRBJ2-1, the V gene TRBV2, with 7 bases lining up with TRBD1. The CDR3 is 16 residues long. With V trimmed by 3 bases and J by 3 bases, 8 bases remained unmatched. CDR1 is SNHLY, CDR2 FYNNEI, per germline. In DNA form, the CDR3 reads TGTGCCAGCAGTGATCCCGGGACAGCGTACTACAATGAGCAGTTCTTC. As protein: CASSDPGTAYYNEQFF.

This clone was observed a handful of times. The chain uses TRBV5-4 and TRBJ1-1; possible D gene TRBD1, 6 bases. Germline V lookup: CDR1 SGHNT, CDR2 YYREEE (reference sequence). The CDR3 contains 14 residues. Trimming removed 0 bases at V and 5 bases at J, with 11 bases between. For the CDR3, the DNA is TGTGCCAGCAGCTTGGGCGGGGGCAGGACTGAAGCTTTCTTT. Protein product: CASSLGGGRTEAFF.

Only one count was recorded for this clone. V and J are TRBV6-6 and TRBJ1-2, with D perhaps TRBD1 (5 bases). The V gene's germline CDR1 is MNHNY and CDR2 SVGAGI (reference sequence). The CDR3 consists of 13 residues. Trimming cost V 0 bases and J 7 bases, with 9 bases left between them. The CDR3 bases are TGTGCCAGCAGTTACTCGGGCGGGGGTGGCTACACCTTC. Translated: CASSYSGGGGYTF.

This clone was seen a handful of times. The chain combines TRBV27 with TRBJ1-1, with a weak D call TRBD1 (6 bases). This CDR3 is built from 13 residues. Germline V CDR1 and CDR2: MNHEY, SMNVEV (reference sequence). V shed 4 bases and J shed 4 bases, with 10 bases lying between them. The CDR3 loop reads CASSWVRGTEAFF. DNA for the CDR3: TGTGCCAGCAGTTGGGTCAGGGGCACTGAAGCTTTCTTT.